Described below is a single T cell receptor (beta chain) sequence and its context. Its antigen is as yet unknown. An end of the junction does not agree with germline; a read error may underlie this. The sample comes from a study of Graves' ophthalmopathy and Graves' hyperthyroidism. General study points: As the model predicted ophthalmopathy progression, it achieved a sensitivity of just over 70% and a specificity of roughly 72%. Most thyroid-expanded clonotypes exceeding 0.001 frequency were also found in blood.

As the template, RNA transcripts were used to amplify TCR beta CDR3 regions. An opening RT-PCR round employed HTBI primers and preceded a second-round multiplex PCR. MiXCR, applied by TCRdb to the multiplex PCR reads, yields one record per CDR3 protein. The sample comprises roughly 420,000 distinct CDR3 sequences, over 20% of which are singletons, and roughly 3% rests with the top ten. This CDR3 comprises 14 residues. The germline V gene has CDR1 DFQATT and CDR2 SNEGSKA (reference sequence). Clinical symptoms and serum thyroxine were used for diagnosis; TRAb, thyroid ultrasound and orbital computed tomography were also relied on. Fresh peripheral blood, around 9.8 ml, was the PBMC source.

Specimen: peripheral blood. This clonotype originated in a woman aged 18-29 years with stable Graves' hyperthyroidism. The V call is TRBV20-1, the J call TRBJ1-6, with TRBD1 matching 9 bases. CDR3 DNA sequence: TGCAGTGCTCTACAGGGGGCGAGAAACTCACCCCTCCGCTTT. This encodes CSALQGARNSPLRF.